The 3 T cell receptor beta chains below were found in one sample sequenced in a study of T cells after posttransplantation cyclophosphamide. The assay was immunoSEQ multiplex PCR, and TCRdb's table has in-frame clones only and misses some. The sample yields just over 20,000 clones, 95% to 99% seen once. The naive gate required viable CD3+CD4+ or CD3+CD8+ cells with CCR7+CD45RA+CD45RO-CD95-CD27+CD28+ phenotype. The sample comprised naive CD4+ T cells sorted from PBMCs. Every receptor here comes from a man aged 40-49 years in good health, CMV-negative, and a related stem cell transplant donor.

The rearrangement joins TRBV7-9 to TRBJ1-1, with 11 bases lining up with TRBD1. J lost 8 bases, V lost 6 bases, and 5 bases had no gene match. The CDR3 covers 13 residues. Per germline, CDR1 SEHNR and CDR2 FQNEAQ (reference sequence). The CDR3 here is CASRRGTGGEAFF. CDR3 DNA sequence: TGTGCCAGCAGGAGAGGGACAGGGGGAGAAGCTTTCTTT.

Of note for this clone: One end of the junction is discordant with germline, which a read error may explain. The chain carries TRBV7-7 and TRBJ2-5; D is possibly TRBD2 (5 bases). Germline V gives CDR1 SSHAT, CDR2 FNYEAQ (reference sequence). This CDR3 region has 15 residues. The CDR3 sequence: CASSLIAGGRETQYF. CDR3 bases: TGTGCTAGCAGCCTAATTGCGGGCGGAAGGGAGACCCAGTACTTC.

V and J are TRBV10-1 and TRBJ2-1, with 11 bases that match TRBD2. CDR3 size: 13 residues. Trimming removed 6 bases from V and 7 bases from J; junction bases left unmatched: 2. CDR1 and CDR2 (germline): WNHNN, SYGVQD (reference sequence). Here the CDR3 DNA reads TGCGCCAGCAGGGCTAGCGGGAGGAATGAGCAGTTCTTC. Its protein product is CASRASGRNEQFF.